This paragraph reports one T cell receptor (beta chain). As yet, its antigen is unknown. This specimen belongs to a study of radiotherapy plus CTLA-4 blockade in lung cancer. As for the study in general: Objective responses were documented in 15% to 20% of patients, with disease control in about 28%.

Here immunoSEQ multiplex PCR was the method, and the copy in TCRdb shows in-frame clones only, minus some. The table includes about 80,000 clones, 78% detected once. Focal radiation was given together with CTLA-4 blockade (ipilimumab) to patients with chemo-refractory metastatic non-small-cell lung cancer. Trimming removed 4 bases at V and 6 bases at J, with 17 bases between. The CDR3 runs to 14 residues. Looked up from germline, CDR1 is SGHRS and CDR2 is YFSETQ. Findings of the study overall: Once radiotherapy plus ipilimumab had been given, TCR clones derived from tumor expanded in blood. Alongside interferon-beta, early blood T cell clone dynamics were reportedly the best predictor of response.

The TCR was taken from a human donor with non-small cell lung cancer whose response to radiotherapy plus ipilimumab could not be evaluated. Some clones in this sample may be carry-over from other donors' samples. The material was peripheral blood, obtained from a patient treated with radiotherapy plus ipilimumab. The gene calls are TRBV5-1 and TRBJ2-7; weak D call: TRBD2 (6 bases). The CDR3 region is CASSLGTPSSEQYF. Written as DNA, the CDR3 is TGCGCCAGCAGCCTCGGGACTCCCTCCAGCGAGCAGTACTTC.